This T cell receptor beta chain comes out of a study of blood T cell repertoires in COVID-19. Study details: Sites across the United States, Italy and Spain contributed samples from acute and convalescent COVID-19.

This CDR3 spans 14 amino acids. V trimming: 4 bases; J trimming: 2 bases; junction bases outside the gene matches: 1. The germline V gene encodes CDR1 LNHDA and CDR2 SQIVND (reference sequence). The authors' processing: Reference gene primer amplification gave nucleated cell count estimates. Produced via immunoSEQ multiplex PCR; TCRdb's table is partial and in-frame only. V, J and clone size are taken as reported in that table, and D and trimming were inferred from the DNA itself. Of some 200,000 clones in the sample, roughly 80% were seen once. Regarding this clone: Other DNA sequences within the sample encode an identical CDR3.

The TCR was taken from a woman aged 80 or older with COVID-19, enrolled during active disease. The source material was peripheral blood. The chain is built from TRBV19 and TRBJ1-5, with 8 positions matching TRBD1. In DNA form, the CDR3 reads TGTGCCAGTAGTACACAGGGGGGCAATCAGCCCCAGCATTTT. The encoded protein is CASSTQGGNQPQHF.